The next 21 T cell receptor beta chains were all read from a single sample in a study of regulatory T cells in long-lasting Graves disease. The time point was: newly diagnosed GD, antithyroid drugs for less than 3 months. Isolated PBMC RNA provided the starting material for the TCR library. Building of the TCR beta libraries involved iRepertoire HTBI primers and Arm-PCR of CDR3 regions. One entry per CDR3 protein, called by TCRdb with MiXCR from the multiplex PCR reads. The sample lists around 480,000 distinct CDR3 sequences, 15% to 20% occurring once. The same data also went into a second study, on T cells in Graves' hyperthyroidism and ophthalmopathy.

Here the sequenced sample was peripheral blood mononuclear cells (PBMCs), taken at new diagnosis, from a patient treated with antithyroid drugs. All receptors come from a man between 40 and 49 years old with Graves disease.

At least ten counts were recorded for this clonotype. This sequence joins TRBV5-1 and TRBJ2-3; the D is unclear. The CDR3 spans 13 residues. The germline CDR1 and CDR2 sequences are SGHRS and YFSETQ. The V gene lost 6 bases and the J gene lost 2 bases, with 10 bases spanning the gap. CDR3 loop: CASKGISTDTQYF. The CDR3 DNA reads TGCGCCAGCAAGGGCATATCCACAGATACGCAGTATTTT.

This clonotype has at least ten counts. The rearrangement joins TRBV7-2 to TRBJ2-1, with 8 bases fitting TRBD2. The CDR3 loop spans 14 amino acids. The germline V gene has CDR1 SGHTA and CDR2 FQGNSA. The V segment lost 1 base and the J segment 8 bases; nucleotides outside the gene matches: 4. The CDR3 reads CASSLGAGGYEQFF. The CDR3 nucleotides read TGTGCCAGCAGCTTAGGGGCGGGAGGCTATGAGCAGTTCTTC.

The chain employs TRBV29-1 and TRBJ2-3; D gene uncertain. V lost 3 bases and J 1 base, leaving 8 bases between the germline ends. The V gene's germline CDR1 is SQVTM and CDR2 ANQGSEA. The CDR3 totals 13 residues. The CDR3 loop reads CSVDAKGTDTQYF. The CDR3 nucleotides are TGCAGCGTTGATGCTAAGGGCACAGATACGCAGTATTTT.

This clonotype appeared many times. The chain couples TRBV7-3 to TRBJ2-1, with D perhaps TRBD1 (6 bases). The CDR3 totals 18 residues. V shed 5 bases and J shed 2 bases, with 22 bases lying between them. From germline, CDR1 is SGHTA and CDR2 FQGTGA. The CDR3, as DNA: TGTGCCAGCAGCCCTCACCCTCCGACAGGAAGGGCCTACAATGAGCAGTTCTTC. Translated: CASSPHPPTGRAYNEQFF.

This chain uses TRBV9 with TRBJ1-1; D possibly corresponds to TRBD1 (6 bases). V lost 5 bases and J lost 1, with 12 bases in between. The CDR3 has 14 residues. Germline CDR1 and CDR2: SGDLS and YYNGEE. CDR3 nucleotides: TGTGCCAGCAGTAAGGGGGGTTGGAACACTGAAGCTTTCTTT. This translates into CASSKGGWNTEAFF.

The chain carries TRBV7-3 and TRBJ1-2, with TRBD1 as a possible D gene (5 bases). From germline, CDR1 is SGHTA and CDR2 FQGTGA. The CDR3 contains 18 residues. V lost 4 bases, J lost 5 bases, and 26 bases lay in between. The CDR3 here is CASSSPRTRPITIYGYTF. The CDR3 coding sequence is TGTGCCAGCAGCTCACCCCGGACAAGACCCATTACGATTTATGGCTACACCTTC.

This clonotype was counted ten times or more. V gene TRBV6-1 combines with J gene TRBJ2-7; 7 nucleotides agree with TRBD1. V was clipped by 7 bases and J by 3 bases; unmatched bases: 12. The germline V gene has CDR1 MNHNS and CDR2 SASEGT. The CDR3 covers 15 residues. The DNA of the CDR3 is TGTGCCAGCAATCCCCCAGGGGGTACGGGCTACGAGCAGTACTTC. Translating gives CASNPPGGTGYEQYF.

This clonotype was seen a handful of times. V usage is TRBV2 and J usage is TRBJ2-7; unclear D gene. V lost 7 bases, J lost 0 bases, and 7 bases lay in between. CDR1 is SNHLY and CDR2 is FYNNEI in the germline V gene. The CDR3 is 12 residues long. This CDR3 reads CASIYTSYEQYF. The CDR3, as DNA: TGTGCCAGCATTTACACCTCCTACGAGCAGTACTTC.

Turning to this clonotype: This may stem from a read error, because a much larger clone lies one nucleotide away. The rearrangement links TRBV5-5 to TRBJ2-3, with a weak D call TRBD2 (6 bases). The CDR3 contains 13 residues. Germline lookup yields CDR1 SGHKS and CDR2 YYEKEE (reference sequence). CDR3 region: CASSLFPRDTQCF. The CDR3 region has the DNA TGTGCCAGCAGCTTGTTCCCGCGGGATACGCAGTGTTTT. Looking up the rest from reference TRBV5-5 and TRBJ2-3 gives the full variable domain: DAGVTQSPTHLIKTRGQQVTLRCSPISGHKSVSWYQQVLGQGPQFIFQYYEKEERGRGNFPDRFSARQFPNYSSELNVNALLLGDSALYLCASSLFPRDTQCFGPGTRLTVL.

At least ten counts were recorded for this clonotype. DNA for the CDR3: TGTGCCAGCAGTTTCGGGGACAGGGTCCAAGAGACCCAGTACTTC. Its translation: CASSFGDRVQETQYF. This sequence joins TRBV28 and TRBJ2-5; 9 nucleotides line up with TRBD1. Germline-derived CDR1 and CDR2 are MDHEN and SYDVKM. The CDR3 length is 15 residues. Trimming removed 3 bases from V and 1 base from J; junction bases left unmatched: 3.

Notes on this clonotype: A single base separates this from a much larger clone, so it may be a read error. The chain carries TRBV27 and TRBJ2-7, with 12 bases identical to TRBD2. Germline V gene sequence: CDR1 MNHEY, CDR2 SMNVEV (reference sequence). The CDR3 spans 14 residues. With V trimmed by 3 bases and J by 9 bases, 6 bases remained unmatched. This CDR3 reads CASSLTSGSNGQYF. The CDR3 DNA follows: TGTGCCAGCAGTTTGACTAGCGGGAGTAACGGGCAGTACTTC.

In its sample, this clonotype was seen many times. The V gene is TRBV7-2, the J gene TRBJ2-2; 8 nucleotides line up with TRBD1. The length of the CDR3 is 16 residues. Germline CDR1 and CDR2: SGHTA and FQGNSA. Trimming at V came to 5 bases and at J to 3 bases, leaving 8 bases not matched to a gene. CDR3 sequence reads: CASSRGQGIYTGELFF. DNA of the CDR3: TGTGCCAGCAGCCGCGGACAGGGTATATACACCGGGGAGCTGTTTTTT.

The rearrangement links TRBV13 to TRBJ1-1, with D hard to call. Germline V CDR1 and CDR2: PRHDT, FYEKMQ (reference sequence). The CDR3 extends over 15 amino acids. Trimming pared 2 bases from V and 0 bases from J, leaving 10 bases between. As DNA, the CDR3 is TGTGCCAGCAGCTTAAGAGGAGATATGAACACTGAAGCTTTCTTT. Translated: CASSLRGDMNTEAFF.

This clonotype was observed a handful of times. This rearrangement joins TRBV29-1 to TRBJ2-1; maybe TRBD2 (6 bases). The CDR3 contains 14 residues. CDR1 is SQVTM and CDR2 is ANQGSEA in the germline V gene. V was shortened by 3 bases and J by 5 bases, with 14 bases between the two germline ends. In DNA form, the CDR3 reads TGCAGCGTTGATGGCAGCGGGTTCAACAATGAGCAGTTCTTC. It translates to CSVDGSGFNNEQFF.

This clonotype came up many times. This chain connects TRBV28 to TRBJ2-7, with D perhaps TRBD2 (6 bases). V gave up 7 bases and J gave up 2 bases, with 15 bases separating them. This CDR3 comprises 14 residues. In germline, CDR1 is MDHEN, CDR2 SYDVKM. CDR3 region: CASNVGGSTYEQYF. CDR3 coding DNA: TGTGCCAGCAACGTCGGGGGTTCAACCTACGAGCAGTACTTC.

This clonotype was recorded many times. This chain uses TRBV6-1 with TRBJ2-1; 10 nucleotides match TRBD1. This CDR3 is built from 16 residues. Losses at the gene ends were 6 bases for V and 4 bases for J; bases not matched to a gene: 9. From germline, CDR1 is MNHNS and CDR2 SASEGT. The CDR3 DNA follows: TGTGCCAGCAGAGCTTCGATGGGACAGGGGTACAATGAGCAGTTCTTC. Translating gives CASRASMGQGYNEQFF.

This clonotype was seen a few times. V gene TRBV7-9 combines with J gene TRBJ2-1; no reliable D call. V lost 2 bases and J lost 5, with 10 bases in between. CDR3 length: 14 residues. Germline CDR1 SEHNR, CDR2 FQNEAQ (reference sequence). This CDR3 reads CASSLLTSNNEQFF. CDR3 nucleotides: TGTGCCAGCAGCTTATTAACCTCTAACAATGAGCAGTTCTTC.

The chain is built from TRBV19 and TRBJ2-1; D uncertain. V lost 3 bases to trimming and J lost 0 bases, with 12 bases between them. Germline CDR1 and CDR2: LNHDA and SQIVND (reference sequence). The CDR3 is 16 residues long. The CDR3 here is CASSIRVTSSYNEQFF. The CDR3 bases are TGTGCCAGTAGTATTCGGGTCACGAGCTCCTACAATGAGCAGTTCTTC.

Concerning this clonotype itself: A much larger clone is a single base away; this may be a read error. The V call is TRBV20-1, the J call TRBJ2-1; D gene uncertain. This CDR3 comprises 11 residues. The germline V gene has CDR1 DFQATT and CDR2 SNEGSKA (reference sequence). CDR3 in DNA: TGCAGTGCTAGGCCCATCAATGAGCAGCTCTTC. This gives the protein CSARPINEQLF.

A remark on this clonotype: Since a much larger clone is just one base distant, this may be a read error. V and J are TRBV9 and TRBJ2-6; no clear D. This CDR3 is built from 13 residues. V lost 2 bases and J 2 bases, leaving 2 bases between the germline ends. Germline V gene sequence: CDR1 SGDLS, CDR2 YYNGEE. CDR3 residues: CASSVTGANVLTF. The CDR3, as DNA: TGTGCCAGCAGCGTCACTGGGGCCAACGTCCTGACTTTC.

This clonotype was observed many times. V usage is TRBV28 and J usage is TRBJ2-7; 9 bases fit TRBD2. Germline values: CDR1 MDHEN, CDR2 SYDVKM. The CDR3 covers 14 residues. Germline trimming cut 3 bases from V and 2 bases from J; bases unmatched to any gene: 2. The CDR3 nucleotides are TGTGCCAGCAGTTTCCAGCGGGGGGCCTACGAGCAGTACTTC. It is translated as CASSFQRGAYEQYF.